This T cell receptor beta chain was identified in a study of blood T cell repertoires in COVID-19. About the research overall: Spain, Italy and the United States supplied samples that represented acute and convalescent COVID-19. In each case, the material was cDNA or gDNA derived from T cells, B-cell-depleted T cells, or PBMCs.

This clone was picked up one time. Trimming cost V 5 bases and J 4 bases, with 6 bases left between them. Germline assignment: CDR1 MNHNY and CDR2 SVGAGI (reference sequence). The CDR3 runs to 12 residues. The assay was immunoSEQ multiplex PCR, and TCRdb's table has in-frame clones only and misses some. The table has 120,000 or so clones, about 80% seen once. The specimen sequenced was peripheral blood. This chain connects TRBV6-6 to TRBJ1-5; D is unresolved. The receptor comes from a man aged 35-49 years with active or convalescent COVID-19. CDR3 loop: CASSRTNQPQHF. CDR3 DNA sequence: TGTGCCAGCAGTCGAACTAATCAGCCCCAGCATTTT.